This T cell receptor (beta chain) was documented in a study of cytomegalovirus exposure and HLA in healthy donors. PCR amplification relied on 60 Vbeta primers (plus 13 Jbeta primers). Produced via immunoSEQ multiplex PCR; TCRdb's table is partial and in-frame only. The data show about 100,000 clones, around 83% seen once. The CDR3 sequence is 16 residues long. V shed 2 bases and J 2 bases; nucleotides not matched to a gene: 5. Germline V gene data show CDR1 as SGDLS and CDR2 as YYNGEE. A word on this clone: Antigen: not known.

Study conclusions and caveats: Sequencing depth roughly uniform across donors was assumed in presence/absence analyses.

Sample: PBMCs. The chain links TRBV9 to TRBJ2-2, with TRBD1 matching 8 bases. This TCR was sampled from a man younger than 45 in good health and CMV-seronegative. The CDR3 DNA sequence: TGTGCCAGCAGCGTTACGACAGGGGTAAACACCGGGGAGCTGTTTTTT. Its protein product is CASSVTTGVNTGELFF.